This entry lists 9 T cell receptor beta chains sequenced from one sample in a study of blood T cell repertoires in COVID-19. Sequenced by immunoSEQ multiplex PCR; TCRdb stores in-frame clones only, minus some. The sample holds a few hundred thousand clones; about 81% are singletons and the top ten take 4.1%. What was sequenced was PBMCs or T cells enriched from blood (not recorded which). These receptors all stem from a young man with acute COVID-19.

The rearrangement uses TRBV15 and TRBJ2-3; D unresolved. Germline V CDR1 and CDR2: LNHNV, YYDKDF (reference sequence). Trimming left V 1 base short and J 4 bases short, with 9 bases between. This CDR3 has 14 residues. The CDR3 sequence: CATSRAPGPDTQYF. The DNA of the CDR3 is TGTGCCACCAGCAGAGCCCCAGGCCCAGATACGCAGTATTTT.

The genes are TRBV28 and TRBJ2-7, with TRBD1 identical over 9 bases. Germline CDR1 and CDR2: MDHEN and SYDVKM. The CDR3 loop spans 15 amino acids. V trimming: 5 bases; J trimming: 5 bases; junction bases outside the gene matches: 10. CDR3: CASSMAGTGSHEQYV. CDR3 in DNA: TGTGCCAGCAGTATGGCCGGGACAGGGTCCCACGAGCAGTACGTC.

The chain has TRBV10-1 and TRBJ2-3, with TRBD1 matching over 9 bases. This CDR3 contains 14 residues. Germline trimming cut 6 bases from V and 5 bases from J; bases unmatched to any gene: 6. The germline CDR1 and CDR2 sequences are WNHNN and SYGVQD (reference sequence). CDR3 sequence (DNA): TGCGCCAGCAGCCACAGGGGGCTGGAAGATACGCAGTATTTT. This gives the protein CASSHRGLEDTQYF.

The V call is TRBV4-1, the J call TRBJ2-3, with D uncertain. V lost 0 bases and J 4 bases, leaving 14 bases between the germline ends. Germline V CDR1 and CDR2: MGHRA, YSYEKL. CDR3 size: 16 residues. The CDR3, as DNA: TGCGCCAGCAGCCAAGAACTGGATCCTGGGCCAGATACGCAGTATTTT. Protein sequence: CASSQELDPGPDTQYF.

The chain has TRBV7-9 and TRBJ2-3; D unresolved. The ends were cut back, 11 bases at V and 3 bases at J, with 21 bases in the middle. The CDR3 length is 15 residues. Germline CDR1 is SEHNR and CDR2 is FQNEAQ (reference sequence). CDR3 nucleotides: TGTGCCTACGGCCGGCAAGTTAGCCGTACAGATACGCAGTATTTT. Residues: CAYGRQVSRTDTQYF.

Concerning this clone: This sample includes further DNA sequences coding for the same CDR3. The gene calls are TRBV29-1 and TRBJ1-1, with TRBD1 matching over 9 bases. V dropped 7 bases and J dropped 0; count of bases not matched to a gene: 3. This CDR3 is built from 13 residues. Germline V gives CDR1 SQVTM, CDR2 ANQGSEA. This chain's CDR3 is CSAGQGMNTEAFF. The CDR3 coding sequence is TGCAGCGCGGGACAGGGTATGAACACTGAAGCTTTCTTT.

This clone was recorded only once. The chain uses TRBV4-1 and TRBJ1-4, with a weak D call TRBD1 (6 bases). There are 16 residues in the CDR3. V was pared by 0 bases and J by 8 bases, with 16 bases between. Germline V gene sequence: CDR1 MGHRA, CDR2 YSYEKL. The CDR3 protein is CASSQDRGSASEKLFF. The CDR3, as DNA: TGCGCCAGCAGCCAAGACAGGGGATCCGCCTCGGAAAAACTGTTTTTT.

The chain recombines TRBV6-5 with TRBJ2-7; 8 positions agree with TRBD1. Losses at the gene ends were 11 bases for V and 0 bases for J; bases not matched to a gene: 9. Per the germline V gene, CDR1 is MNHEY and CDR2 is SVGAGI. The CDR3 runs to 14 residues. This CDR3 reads CACFPTGASYEQYV. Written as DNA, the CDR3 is TGTGCCTGCTTTCCGACAGGGGCCTCCTACGAGCAGTACGTC.

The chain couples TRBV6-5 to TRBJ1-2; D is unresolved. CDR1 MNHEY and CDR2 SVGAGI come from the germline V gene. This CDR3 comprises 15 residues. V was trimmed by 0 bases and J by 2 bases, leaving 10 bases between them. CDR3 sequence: CASSYSIVRNYGYTF. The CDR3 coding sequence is TGTGCCAGCAGTTACTCGATCGTCAGGAACTATGGCTACACCTTC.